This entry features one TCR beta chain sequence. Its antigen remains unknown. The data are from a study of response to subunit inactivated influenza vaccine. TCRdb re-called the RT-PCR reads with MiXCR, one entry per CDR3 protein. Among hundreds of thousands of distinct CDR3 sequences listed, approximately 24% were seen once. This CDR3 has 13 residues. Trimming pared 3 bases from V and 7 bases from J, leaving 12 bases between. Findings and caveats of the study: Few additional T cells are recruited per seasonal influenza vaccination, authors suggested.

The rearrangement joins TRBV12-3 or TRBV12-4 to TRBJ2-5; a possible D gene is TRBD1 (6 bases). This TCR came from a man aged 45-65 years who received an inactivated influenza vaccine. Sequences were derived from CD4+ T cells sorted from PBMCs, sampled more than 4 days after vaccination. The CDR3 is CASSFMGAGTQYF. In DNA form, the CDR3 reads TGTGCCAGCAGTTTTATGGGGGCCGGGACCCAGTACTTC.